The 9 T cell receptor beta chains below all came from one sample that was sequenced in a study of cytomegalovirus exposure and HLA in healthy donors. Researchers ran the PCR with 60 Vbeta and 13 Jbeta primers. The protocol was immunoSEQ multiplex PCR, while the TCRdb copy is restricted to in-frame clones and leaves out a portion. The sample contains about 110,000 clones, 73% of which appear only once. The sequenced material came from PBMCs. These receptors were obtained from a man between 25 and 39 years old in good health and CMV-seronegative.

The chain has TRBV28 and TRBJ2-7; 10 bases align to TRBD1. J gave up 3 bases and V 2 bases, and 7 bases lay outside the gene matches. CDR1 is MDHEN, CDR2 SYDVKM, per germline. The CDR3 totals 16 residues. The chain's CDR3 is CASSLRDRGPYYEQYF. CDR3 DNA sequence: TGTGCCAGCAGTTTACGGGACAGGGGCCCTTACTACGAGCAGTACTTC.

The chain links TRBV15 to TRBJ2-3; 7 nucleotides agree with TRBD1. The V gene's germline CDR1 is LNHNV and CDR2 YYDKDF (reference sequence). V dropped 1 base and J dropped 5; count of bases not matched to a gene: 6. The CDR3 sequence is 15 residues long. In DNA form, the CDR3 reads TGTGCCACCAGCAGAGTTATAACAGGGGTAGATACGCAGTATTTT. Amino acids: CATSRVITGVDTQYF.

The sample holds a few counts of this clone. V gene TRBV4-1 combines with J gene TRBJ1-5; 7 bases are shared with TRBD1. Germline V gene lookup returns CDR1 MGHRA and CDR2 YSYEKL. This CDR3 comprises 15 residues. The V and J ends lost 1 base and 2 bases, in that order; junction bases with no gene match: 2. The CDR3 here is CASSQGQGGNQPQHF. The CDR3 coding sequence is TGCGCCAGCAGCCAAGGACAGGGTGGCAATCAGCCCCAGCATTTT.

This sequence joins TRBV28 and TRBJ1-2, with a weak D call TRBD1 (5 bases). CDR1 is MDHEN, CDR2 SYDVKM, per germline. V was pared by 4 bases and J by 4 bases, with 13 bases between. The CDR3 runs 14 residues. The CDR3 nucleotides read TGTGCCAGCAGTTCGGGGGTACTCTCCTATGGCTACACCTTC. Translated, it gives CASSSGVLSYGYTF.

V usage is TRBV29-1 and J usage is TRBJ2-2; TRBD1 aligns across 7 bases. CDR1 is SQVTM, CDR2 ANQGSEA, per germline. J was trimmed by 3 bases and V by 5 bases; bases with no gene match: 6. The CDR3 is made up of 14 amino acids. CDR3 in amino acids: CSVSGQEYTGELFF. The CDR3 region has the DNA TGCAGCGTTTCCGGACAGGAGTACACCGGGGAGCTGTTTTTT.

CDR3: CASSLGASNSNQPQHF. In DNA, the CDR3 is TGCGCCAGCAGCTTAGGGGCATCAAATAGCAATCAGCCCCAGCATTTT. V gene TRBV5-1 combines with J gene TRBJ1-5, with D possibly being TRBD1 (5 bases). The CDR3 extends over 16 amino acids. The V end lost 2 bases, the J end lost 0 bases, and 12 bases lay between the germline ends. CDR1 is SGHRS and CDR2 is YFSETQ in the germline V gene.

This clone was counted between two and nine times. The CDR3 DNA sequence: TGTGCCAGCAGCACAATCACTATGCGGGAGGGAGCCTACAATGAGCAGTTCTTC. It yields the protein CASSTITMREGAYNEQFF. This sequence joins TRBV28 and TRBJ2-1; TRBD2 matches 9 bases. The CDR3 is made up of 18 amino acids. The V segment lost 6 bases and the J segment 2 bases; nucleotides outside the gene matches: 14. Germline V gene data show CDR1 as MDHEN and CDR2 as SYDVKM.

This clone is a singleton in its sample. The chain has TRBV27 and TRBJ2-7; 9 bases align to TRBD1. The CDR3 has 13 amino acids. Germline-derived CDR1 and CDR2 are MNHEY and SMNVEV (reference sequence). Trimming removed 6 bases from V and 6 bases from J; junction bases left unmatched: 6. The CDR3 region is CASSSGTGTEQYF. The CDR3 DNA follows: TGTGCCAGCAGCTCCGGGACAGGGACCGAGCAGTACTTC.

The chain carries TRBV7-7 and TRBJ2-5; the D gene is possibly TRBD1 (5 bases). The CDR3 is made up of 14 amino acids. V shed 5 bases and J shed 2 bases, with 12 bases lying between them. CDR1 SSHAT and CDR2 FNYEAQ come from the germline V gene (reference sequence). The CDR3 loop reads CASSPQTAQETQYF. The DNA for the CDR3 is TGTGCCAGCAGCCCCCAGACAGCTCAAGAGACCCAGTACTTC.